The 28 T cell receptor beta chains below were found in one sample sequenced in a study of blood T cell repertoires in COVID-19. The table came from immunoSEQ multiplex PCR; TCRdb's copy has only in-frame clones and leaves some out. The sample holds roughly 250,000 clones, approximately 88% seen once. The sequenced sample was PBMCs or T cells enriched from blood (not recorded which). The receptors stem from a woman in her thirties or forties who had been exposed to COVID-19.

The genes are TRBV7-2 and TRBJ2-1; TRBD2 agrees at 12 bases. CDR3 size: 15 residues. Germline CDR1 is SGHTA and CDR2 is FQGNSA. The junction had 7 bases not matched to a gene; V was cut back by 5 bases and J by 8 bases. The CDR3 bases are TGTGCCAGCAGCGTCTCTAGCGGGAGGGCCCATGAGCAGTTCTTC. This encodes CASSVSSGRAHEQFF.

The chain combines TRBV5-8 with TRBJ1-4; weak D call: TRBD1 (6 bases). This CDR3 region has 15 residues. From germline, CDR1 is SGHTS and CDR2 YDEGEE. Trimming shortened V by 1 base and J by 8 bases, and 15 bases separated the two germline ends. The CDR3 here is CASSLLGQGGEKLFF. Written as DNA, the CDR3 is TGTGCCAGCAGCTTGTTAGGGCAAGGGGGAGAAAAACTGTTTTTT.

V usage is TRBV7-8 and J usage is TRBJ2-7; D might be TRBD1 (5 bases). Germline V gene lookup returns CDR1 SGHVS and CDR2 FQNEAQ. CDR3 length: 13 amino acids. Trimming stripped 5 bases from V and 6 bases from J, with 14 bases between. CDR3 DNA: TGTGCCAGCAGCGAATCACAGGAAAGCGAGCAGTACTTC. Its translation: CASSESQESEQYF.

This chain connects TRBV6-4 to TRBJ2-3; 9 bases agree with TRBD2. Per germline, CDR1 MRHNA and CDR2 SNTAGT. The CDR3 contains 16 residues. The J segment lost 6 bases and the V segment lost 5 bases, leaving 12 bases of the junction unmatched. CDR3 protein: CASSIPGLAGLDTQYF. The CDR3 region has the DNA TGTGCCAGCAGTATCCCGGGTCTAGCGGGGCTCGATACGCAGTATTTT.

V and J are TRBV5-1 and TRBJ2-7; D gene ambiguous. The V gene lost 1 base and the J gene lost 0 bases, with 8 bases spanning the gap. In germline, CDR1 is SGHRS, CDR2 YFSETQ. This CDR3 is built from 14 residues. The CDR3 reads CASSLPESSYEQYF. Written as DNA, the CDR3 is TGCGCCAGCAGCTTGCCCGAGAGCTCCTACGAGCAGTACTTC.

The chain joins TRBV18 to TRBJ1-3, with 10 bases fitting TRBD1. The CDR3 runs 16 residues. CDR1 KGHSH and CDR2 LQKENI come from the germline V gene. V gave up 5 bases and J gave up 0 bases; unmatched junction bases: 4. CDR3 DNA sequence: TGTGCCAGCTCAGTGACAGGGGGCGGCTCTGGAAACACCATATATTTT. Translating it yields CASSVTGGGSGNTIYF.

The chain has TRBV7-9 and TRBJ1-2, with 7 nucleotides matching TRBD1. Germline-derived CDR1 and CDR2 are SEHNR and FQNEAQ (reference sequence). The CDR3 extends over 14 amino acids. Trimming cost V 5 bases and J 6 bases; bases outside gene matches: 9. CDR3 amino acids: CASSPGQIPNGYTF. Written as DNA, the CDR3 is TGTGCCAGCAGCCCGGGACAGATTCCCAATGGCTACACCTTC.

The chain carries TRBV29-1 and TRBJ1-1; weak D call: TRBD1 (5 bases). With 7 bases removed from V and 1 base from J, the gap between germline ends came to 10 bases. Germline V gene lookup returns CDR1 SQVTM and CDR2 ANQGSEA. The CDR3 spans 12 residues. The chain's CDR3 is CSAGQPNTEAFF. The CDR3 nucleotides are TGCAGCGCTGGACAACCGAACACTGAAGCTTTCTTT.

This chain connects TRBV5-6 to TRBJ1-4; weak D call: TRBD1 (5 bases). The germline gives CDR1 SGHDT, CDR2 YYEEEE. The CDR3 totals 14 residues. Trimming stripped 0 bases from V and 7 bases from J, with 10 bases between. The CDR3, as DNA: TGTGCCAGCAGCTTGGTCAGGGACTTTGAAAAACTGTTTTTT. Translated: CASSLVRDFEKLFF.

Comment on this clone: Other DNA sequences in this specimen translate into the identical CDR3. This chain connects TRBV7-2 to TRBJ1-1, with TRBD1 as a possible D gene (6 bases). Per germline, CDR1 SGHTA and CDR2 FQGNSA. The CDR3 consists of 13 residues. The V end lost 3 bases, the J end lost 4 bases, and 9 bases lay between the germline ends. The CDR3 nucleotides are TGTGCCAGCAGCTTGACAGGAGGCACTGAAGCTTTCTTT. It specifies CASSLTGGTEAFF.

CDR3 region: CASSPGAGELFF. The CDR3 DNA is TGTGCCAGCAGTCCAGGGGCCGGGGAGCTGTTTTTT. The chain joins TRBV25-1 to TRBJ2-2, with D possibly being TRBD1 (6 bases). CDR3 length: 12 residues. The ends were cut back, 5 bases at V and 6 bases at J, with 7 bases in the middle. Germline-derived CDR1 and CDR2 are MGHDK and SYGVNS. Looking up the rest from reference TRBV25-1 and TRBJ2-2 gives the full variable domain: EADIYQTPRYLVIGTGKKITLECSQTMGHDKMYWYQQDPGMELHLIHYSYGVNSTEKGDLSSESTVSRIRTEHFPLTLESARPSHTSQYLCASSPGAGELFFGEGSRLTVL.

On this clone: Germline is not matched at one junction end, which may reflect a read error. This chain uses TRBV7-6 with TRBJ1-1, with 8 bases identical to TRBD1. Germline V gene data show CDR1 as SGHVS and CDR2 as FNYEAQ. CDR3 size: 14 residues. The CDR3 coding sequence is TGTGCCAGTAGCTTAACGACAGGGGCGGGCGAAGCTTTCTTT. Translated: CASSLTTGAGEAFF.

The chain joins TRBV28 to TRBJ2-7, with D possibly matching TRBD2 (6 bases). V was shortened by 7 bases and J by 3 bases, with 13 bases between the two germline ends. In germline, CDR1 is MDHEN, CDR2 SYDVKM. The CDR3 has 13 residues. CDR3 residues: CASNQGLSYEQYV. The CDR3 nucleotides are TGTGCCAGCAACCAGGGACTCAGCTACGAGCAGTACGTC.

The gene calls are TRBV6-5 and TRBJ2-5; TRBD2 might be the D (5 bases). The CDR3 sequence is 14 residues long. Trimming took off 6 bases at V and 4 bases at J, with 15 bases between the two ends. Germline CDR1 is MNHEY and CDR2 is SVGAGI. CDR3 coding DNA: TGTGCCAGCAGCCGAGAGAGGGCGGGAGAGACCCAGTACTTC. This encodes CASSRERAGETQYF.

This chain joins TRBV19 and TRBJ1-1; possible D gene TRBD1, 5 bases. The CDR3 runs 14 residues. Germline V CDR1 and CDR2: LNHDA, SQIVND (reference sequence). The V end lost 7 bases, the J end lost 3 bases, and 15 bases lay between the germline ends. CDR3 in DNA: TGTGCCAGTAAGTCCCATGAAGGGGACACTGAAGCTTTCTTT. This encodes CASKSHEGDTEAFF.

CDR3 protein: CASTGQTGRTDTQYF. The CDR3 coding sequence is TGTGCCAGCACCGGTCAGACAGGGAGGACAGATACGCAGTATTTT. The V gene is TRBV6-5, the J gene TRBJ2-3, with D possibly matching TRBD1 (7 bases). Germline V lookup: CDR1 MNHEY, CDR2 SVGAGI. V was clipped by 7 bases and J by 3 bases, with 17 bases between them. The CDR3 is 15 amino acids.

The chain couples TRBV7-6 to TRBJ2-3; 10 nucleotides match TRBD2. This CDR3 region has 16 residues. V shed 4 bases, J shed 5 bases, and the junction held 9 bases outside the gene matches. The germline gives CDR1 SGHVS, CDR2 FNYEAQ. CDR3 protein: CASSSQSGRGKDTQYF. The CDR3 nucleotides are TGTGCCAGCAGCTCCCAAAGCGGGAGGGGGAAAGATACGCAGTATTTT.

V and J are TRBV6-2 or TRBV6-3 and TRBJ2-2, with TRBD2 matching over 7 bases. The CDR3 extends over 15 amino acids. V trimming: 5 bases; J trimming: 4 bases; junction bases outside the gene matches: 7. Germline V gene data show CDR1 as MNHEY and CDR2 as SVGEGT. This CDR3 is CASSPRGRGTGELFF. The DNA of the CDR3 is TGTGCCAGCAGTCCGCGGGGGAGGGGCACCGGGGAGCTGTTTTTT.

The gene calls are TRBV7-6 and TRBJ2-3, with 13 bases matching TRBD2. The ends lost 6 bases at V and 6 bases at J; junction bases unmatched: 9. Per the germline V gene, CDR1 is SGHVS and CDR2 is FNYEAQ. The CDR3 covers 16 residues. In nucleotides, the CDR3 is TGTGCCAGCAGGAGAGGGACTAGCGGGGCCCGGGATACGCAGTATTTT. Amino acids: CASRRGTSGARDTQYF.

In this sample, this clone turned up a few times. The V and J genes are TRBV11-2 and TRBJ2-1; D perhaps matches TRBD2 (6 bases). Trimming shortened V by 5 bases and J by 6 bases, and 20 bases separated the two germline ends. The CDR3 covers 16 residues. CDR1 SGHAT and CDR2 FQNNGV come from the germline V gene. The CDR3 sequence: CASSPRGSQTPNEQFF. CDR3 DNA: TGTGCCAGCAGCCCCCGGGGGTCGCAGACCCCCAATGAGCAGTTCTTC.

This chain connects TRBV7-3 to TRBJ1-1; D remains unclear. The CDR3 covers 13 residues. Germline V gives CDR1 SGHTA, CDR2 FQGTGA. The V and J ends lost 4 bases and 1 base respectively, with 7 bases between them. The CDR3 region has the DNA TGTGCCAGCAGCTACGGCGGGAACACTGAAGCTTTCTTT. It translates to CASSYGGNTEAFF. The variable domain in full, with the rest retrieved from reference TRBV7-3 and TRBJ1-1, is GAGVSQTPSNKVTEKGKYVELRCDPISGHTALYWYRQSLGQGPEFLIYFQGTGAADDSGLPNDRFFAVRPEGSVSTLKIQRTERGDSAVYLCASSYGGNTEAFFGQGTRLTVV.

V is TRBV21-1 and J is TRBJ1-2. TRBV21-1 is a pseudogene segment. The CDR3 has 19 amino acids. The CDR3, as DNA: TGTGCCAGCAGCAAAGCCTGGGGGCCGGGGGGGTTATCTAACTATGGCTACACCTTC. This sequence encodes CASSKAWGPGGLSNYGYTF.

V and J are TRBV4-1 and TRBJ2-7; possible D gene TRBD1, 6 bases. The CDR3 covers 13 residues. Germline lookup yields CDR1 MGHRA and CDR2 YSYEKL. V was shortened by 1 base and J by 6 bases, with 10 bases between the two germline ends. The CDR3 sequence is CASSQGTGFEQYV. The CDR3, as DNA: TGCGCCAGCAGCCAAGGAACAGGGTTCGAGCAGTACGTC.

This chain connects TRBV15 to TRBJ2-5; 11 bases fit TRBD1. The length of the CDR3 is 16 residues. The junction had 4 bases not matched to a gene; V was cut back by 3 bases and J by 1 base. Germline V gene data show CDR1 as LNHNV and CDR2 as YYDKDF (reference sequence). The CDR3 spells CATSSAGTGGQETQYF. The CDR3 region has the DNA TGTGCCACCAGCAGCGCGGGGACAGGGGGCCAAGAGACCCAGTACTTC.

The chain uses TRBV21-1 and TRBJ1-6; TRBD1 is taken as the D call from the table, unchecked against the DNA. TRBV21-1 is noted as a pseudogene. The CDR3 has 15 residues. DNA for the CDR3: TGTGCCAGCAACGTACAGGGAAAGGTTTGTTCACCCCTCCACTTT. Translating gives CASNVQGKVCSPLHF.

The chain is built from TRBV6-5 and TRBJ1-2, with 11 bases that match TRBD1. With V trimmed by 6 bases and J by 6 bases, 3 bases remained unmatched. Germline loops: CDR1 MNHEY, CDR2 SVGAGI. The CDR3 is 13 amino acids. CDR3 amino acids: CASSAGQGDGYTF. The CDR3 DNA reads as TGTGCCAGCAGCGCGGGACAGGGGGATGGCTACACCTTC.

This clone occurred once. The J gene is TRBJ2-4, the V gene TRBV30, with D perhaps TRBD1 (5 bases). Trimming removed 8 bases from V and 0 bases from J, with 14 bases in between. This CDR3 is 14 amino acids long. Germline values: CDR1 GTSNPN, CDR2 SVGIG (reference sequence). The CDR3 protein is CAGAWGLAKNIQYF. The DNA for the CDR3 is TGTGCCGGGGCTTGGGGCTTAGCCAAAAACATTCAGTACTTC.

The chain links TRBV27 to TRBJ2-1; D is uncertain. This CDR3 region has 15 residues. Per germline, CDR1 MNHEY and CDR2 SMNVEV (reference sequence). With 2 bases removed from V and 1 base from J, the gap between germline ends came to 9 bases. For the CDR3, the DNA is TGTGCCAGCAGTTTAGGCGGCCTTTCCTACAATGAGCAGTTCTTC. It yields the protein CASSLGGLSYNEQFF.